Presented here are 27 T cell receptor beta chains from one specimen sequenced in a study of PD-1 blockade in mismatch repair-deficient tumors. The method was immunoSEQ multiplex PCR; TCRdb's version includes in-frame clones alone and lacks a portion of them. The data hold 30,000 to 45,000 clones, with approximately 80% observed a single time. The sequencing here drew on PBMCs, taken 38 to 40 weeks after starting pembrolizumab. Source of these receptors: an adult with mismatch repair-deficient cancer.

CDR3 amino acids: CASGLDRGRAFF. CDR3 nucleotides: TGTGCTAGTGGTCTGGACAGGGGTAGAGCTTTCTTT. The chain joins TRBV12-5 to TRBJ1-1; the match to TRBD1 covers 9 bases. Germline assignment: CDR1 LGHNT and CDR2 FRNRAP. This CDR3 is built from 12 residues. V was clipped by 5 bases and J by 10 bases; unmatched bases: 5.

This chain uses TRBV5-1 with TRBJ2-2; 10 nucleotides agree with TRBD2. This CDR3 region has 14 residues. Germline V gene lookup returns CDR1 SGHRS and CDR2 YFSETQ. Germline trimming cut 10 bases from V and 5 bases from J; bases unmatched to any gene: 8. The CDR3 reads CASRAGGRTGELFF. For the CDR3, the DNA is TGCGCCTCGAGAGCGGGAGGGAGGACCGGGGAGCTGTTTTTT.

The J gene is TRBJ2-4, the V gene TRBV5-5; 7 bases align to TRBD2. This CDR3 has 17 amino acids. V shed 4 bases, J shed 0 bases, and the junction held 10 bases outside the gene matches. Germline V lookup: CDR1 SGHKS, CDR2 YYEKEE (reference sequence). As DNA, the CDR3 is TGTGCCAGCAGCCGGGGGGATGGAGCAGTAGCCAAAAACATTCAGTACTTC. It encodes CASSRGDGAVAKNIQYF.

The rearrangement links TRBV7-3 to TRBJ2-1; 10 bases are shared with TRBD2. V gave up 6 bases and J gave up 8 bases; unmatched junction bases: 16. The germline gives CDR1 SGHTA, CDR2 FQGTGA. This CDR3 is 17 amino acids long. The CDR3 is CASSQRSGRDRYHEQFF. CDR3 coding DNA: TGTGCCAGCAGTCAGAGAAGCGGGAGGGACCGCTATCATGAGCAGTTCTTC.

This chain joins TRBV11-2 and TRBJ1-4; no clear D gene. V was shortened by 2 bases and J by 3 bases, with 7 bases between the two germline ends. The CDR3 loop spans 14 amino acids. Germline values: CDR1 SGHAT, CDR2 FQNNGV. The CDR3 DNA reads as TGTGCCAGCAGCTTACGGGGAGCTAATGAAAAACTGTTTTTT. This encodes CASSLRGANEKLFF.

This clone was counted a single time. The chain has TRBV5-1 and TRBJ1-6; D gene unclear. The length of the CDR3 is 14 residues. V was shortened by 6 bases and J by 6 bases, with 13 bases between the two germline ends. Per the germline V gene, CDR1 is SGHRS and CDR2 is YFSETQ. The CDR3 spells CASTLGSPNSPLHF. CDR3 DNA: TGCGCCAGCACCCTCGGGAGCCCTAATTCACCCCTCCACTTT.

This sequence joins TRBV21-1 and TRBJ1-1; TRBD1 is taken as the D call from the table, unchecked against the DNA. TRBV21-1 is a pseudogene segment. CDR3 size: 13 residues. The CDR3 DNA sequence: TGTGCCAGCAGAGCAGGGCTGAACACTGAAGCTTTCTTT. This encodes CASRAGLNTEAFF.

The chain is built from TRBV28 and TRBJ1-2; D remains unclear. The CDR3 loop spans 14 amino acids. V was cut by 2 bases and J by 3 bases, with 10 bases left in between. CDR1 is MDHEN, CDR2 SYDVKM, per germline. The DNA of the CDR3 is TGTGCCAGCAGTTTAATGCGGATGGACTATGGCTACACCTTC. This gives the protein CASSLMRMDYGYTF.

The V and J genes are TRBV7-8 and TRBJ2-3; 11 positions agree with TRBD1. The V gene's germline CDR1 is SGHVS and CDR2 FQNEAQ. With 8 bases clipped from V and 4 bases from J, the junction kept 2 bases outside the gene matches. This CDR3 contains 13 residues. In DNA, the CDR3 is TGTGCCAGCGGGGACAGGGGGGCAGATACGCAGTATTTT. Translated, it gives CASGDRGADTQYF. Using reference TRBV7-8 and TRBJ2-3 for the parts outside the CDR3, the full variable domain is GAGVSQSPRYKVAKRGQDVALRCDPISGHVSLFWYQQALGQGPEFLTYFQNEAQLDKSGLPSDRFFAERPEGSVSTLKIQRTQQEDSAVYLCASGDRGADTQYFGPGTRLTVL.

The DNA of the CDR3 is TGTGCCAGCAGTGTTGGGACTATCGGTAATAGGGAGCAGTTCTTC. This gives the protein CASSVGTIGNREQFF. V gene TRBV28 combines with J gene TRBJ2-1, with TRBD2 identical over 7 bases. Per germline, CDR1 MDHEN and CDR2 SYDVKM. This CDR3 has 15 amino acids. The trim removed 5 bases at V and 10 bases at J, leaving 14 bases unmatched.

The rearrangement joins TRBV2 to TRBJ2-1; 9 positions agree with TRBD2. The germline V gene has CDR1 SNHLY and CDR2 FYNNEI. V lost 4 bases, J lost 0 bases, and 4 bases stayed unmatched. The CDR3 length is 16 residues. Here the CDR3 reads CASSGSSGVSYNEQFF. In DNA form, the CDR3 reads TGTGCCAGCAGTGGATCTAGCGGGGTCTCCTACAATGAGCAGTTCTTC. Variable domain in full (rest from reference TRBV2 and TRBJ2-1): EPEVTQTPSHQVTQMGQEVILRCVPISNHLYFYWYRQILGQKVEFLVSFYNNEISEKSEIFDDQFSVERPDGSNFTLKIRSTKLEDSAMYFCASSGSSGVSYNEQFFGPGTRLTVL.

The CDR3 loop reads CASSFQSAYTPLHF. The CDR3 nucleotides are TGTGCCAGCAGCTTTCAGTCAGCGTATACACCCCTCCACTTT. The chain carries TRBV11-2 and TRBJ1-6; D uncertain. Germline values: CDR1 SGHAT, CDR2 FQNNGV. This CDR3 contains 14 residues. V shed 3 bases and J shed 11 bases, with 14 bases lying between them.

The chain links TRBV7-9 to TRBJ2-5; maybe TRBD2 (8 bases). Trimming pared 5 bases from V and 3 bases from J, leaving 22 bases between. The CDR3 is 17 amino acids. Looked up from germline, CDR1 is SEHNR and CDR2 is FQNEAQ (reference sequence). CDR3 DNA: TGTGCCAGCAGCCCCGGACAGGCTCATAGCGGGGAAGAGACCCAGTACTTC. This codes for CASSPGQAHSGEETQYF. The entire variable domain, with the rest obtained from reference TRBV7-9 and TRBJ2-5, is as follows: DTGVSQNPRHKITKRGQNVTFRCDPISEHNRLYWYRQTLGQGPEFLTYFQNEAQLEKSRLLSDRFSAERPKGSFSTLEIQRTEQGDSAMYLCASSPGQAHSGEETQYFGPGTRLLVL.

This chain connects TRBV6-6 to TRBJ1-1; 8 bases align to TRBD1. The ends lost 6 bases at V and 10 bases at J; junction bases unmatched: 16. Germline V gives CDR1 MNHNY, CDR2 SVGAGI (reference sequence). The CDR3 runs 15 residues. CDR3 in amino acids: CASSRDRTRFSGAFF. DNA of the CDR3: TGTGCCAGCAGCCGGGACAGGACGAGGTTCTCTGGAGCTTTCTTT.

The chain recombines TRBV30 with TRBJ1-4; unclear D gene. The germline V gene has CDR1 GTSNPN and CDR2 SVGIG (reference sequence). CDR3 size: 15 residues. With 0 bases removed from V and 6 bases from J, the gap between germline ends came to 14 bases. The CDR3 spells CAWSVGTIAYEKLFF. The CDR3, as DNA: TGTGCCTGGAGTGTAGGTACAATAGCTTATGAAAAACTGTTTTTT.

This rearrangement joins TRBV12-2 to TRBJ2-1; the D call of TRBD1 is as the table states it, not checked on the DNA. TRBV12-2 is a known pseudogene. The length of the CDR3 is 21 residues. CDR3 bases: TGTGCAAGTCGCCCGACCCCGGGACAAGTATATTCGGGTAGCTCCTACAATGAGCAGTTCTTC. It yields the protein CASRPTPGQVYSGSSYNEQFF.

The rearrangement joins TRBV18 to TRBJ1-6, with 10 bases that match TRBD1. The V gene end was trimmed by 3 bases and the J gene end by 10 bases; junction bases not matched to a gene: 6. Germline V gene sequence: CDR1 KGHSH, CDR2 LQKENI. The length of the CDR3 is 15 residues. CDR3 protein: CASSPDRGRESPLHF. CDR3 nucleotide sequence: TGTGCCAGCTCACCCGACAGGGGGCGGGAATCACCCCTCCACTTT.

The chain employs TRBV7-6 and TRBJ2-3; TRBD2 matches at 13 bases. V trimming: 4 bases; J trimming: 6 bases; junction bases outside the gene matches: 7. The CDR3 covers 16 residues. Germline V gene lookup returns CDR1 SGHVS and CDR2 FNYEAQ. DNA of the CDR3: TGTGCCAGCAGCTCAACTAGCGGGAGGGTTTGGGATACGCAGTATTTT. Its protein product is CASSSTSGRVWDTQYF.

The CDR3 loop reads CASSLTQGYEQYF. CDR3 sequence (DNA): TGTGCCAGCAGCTTAACGCAGGGCTACGAGCAGTACTTC. The chain links TRBV11-2 to TRBJ2-7; tentatively, D is TRBD1 (5 bases). CDR1 SGHAT and CDR2 FQNNGV come from the germline V gene. The CDR3 has 13 amino acids. Trimming removed 2 bases from V and 3 bases from J, with 8 bases in between.

The V and J genes are TRBV30 and TRBJ1-5; D perhaps matches TRBD1 (6 bases). The length of the CDR3 is 16 residues. V was shortened by 0 bases and J by 7 bases, with 19 bases between the two germline ends. CDR1 and CDR2 (germline): GTSNPN, SVGIG (reference sequence). CDR3 amino acids: CAWSVQGPGAEQPQHF. In nucleotides, the CDR3 is TGTGCCTGGAGTGTACAGGGTCCAGGGGCGGAACAGCCCCAGCATTTT. The entire variable domain, with the rest obtained from reference TRBV30 and TRBJ1-5, is as follows: SQTIHQWPATLVQPVGSPLSLECTVEGTSNPNLYWYRQAAGRGLQLLFYSVGIGQISSEVPQNLSASRPQDRQFILSSKKLLLSDSGFYLCAWSVQGPGAEQPQHFGDGTRLSIL.

The chain has TRBV15 and TRBJ2-7, with no clear D. Germline V gene data show CDR1 as LNHNV and CDR2 as YYDKDF (reference sequence). This CDR3 has 13 amino acids. Trimming took off 1 base at V and 3 bases at J, with 7 bases between the two ends. In nucleotides, the CDR3 is TGTGCCACCAGCAGAGTGGGCAGCTACGAGCAGTACTTC. Translating gives CATSRVGSYEQYF.

The gene calls are TRBV7-9 and TRBJ2-1; 11 nucleotides match TRBD2. V was clipped by 5 bases and J by 4 bases; unmatched bases: 4. This CDR3 spans 15 amino acids. Germline values: CDR1 SEHNR, CDR2 FQNEAQ (reference sequence). In DNA form, the CDR3 reads TGTGCCAGCAGCCTTCGACTAGCGGGGTACAATGAGCAGTTCTTC. Residues: CASSLRLAGYNEQFF.

The V call is TRBV7-8, the J call TRBJ1-1, with D possibly TRBD1 on 5 matching bases. Germline V CDR1 and CDR2: SGHVS, FQNEAQ. The V end lost 3 bases, the J end lost 8 bases, and 10 bases lay between the germline ends. This CDR3 region has 12 residues. CDR3 protein: CASSLSGGEAFF. The DNA of the CDR3 is TGTGCCAGCAGCTTGTCCGGGGGAGAAGCTTTCTTT.

The chain employs TRBV1 and TRBJ2-1; TRBD1, the table's D call, lacks a check against the DNA. TRBV1 is listed as a pseudogene. This CDR3 is built from 11 residues. The CDR3 sequence is CTSSQGTGQFF. The CDR3 DNA sequence: TGCACCAGCAGCCAGGGGACAGGGCAGTTCTTC.

The chain carries TRBV7-3 and TRBJ2-1, with TRBD1 matching 9 bases. Germline V lookup: CDR1 SGHTA, CDR2 FQGTGA. The CDR3 length is 15 residues. V lost 4 bases, J lost 1 base, and 2 bases stayed unmatched. The CDR3 nucleotides are TGTGCCAGCAGCTCACAGGGGGCTTCCTACAATGAGCAGTTCTTC. Amino acids: CASSSQGASYNEQFF.

V and J are TRBV9 and TRBJ2-5; possibly TRBD2 for D (6 bases). Germline-derived CDR1 and CDR2 are SGDLS and YYNGEE. The CDR3 runs to 15 residues. Trimming removed 3 bases at V and 1 base at J, with 13 bases between. CDR3 nucleotide sequence: TGTGCCAGCAGCGCCCTGGGGACTTTCCAAGAGACCCAGTACTTC. It is translated as CASSALGTFQETQYF.

This clone has just a few counts. CDR3: CASSLSGEQPQHF. As DNA, the CDR3 is TGTGCCAGCAGCTTATCAGGGGAACAGCCCCAGCATTTT. The chain is built from TRBV11-2 and TRBJ1-5, with TRBD1 as a possible D gene (6 bases). The CDR3 is 13 residues long. Per the germline V gene, CDR1 is SGHAT and CDR2 is FQNNGV. V was trimmed by 2 bases and J by 7 bases, leaving 9 bases between them.